The next 3 T cell receptor beta chains were all read from a single sample in a study of beta chain features in type 1 diabetes. All of the isolated RNA was reverse transcribed, so expressed TCRB transcripts were sequenced. Data came from immunoSEQ multiplex PCR; TCRdb stores just in-frame clones and leaves some out. The data hold 350,000 to 450,000 clones, with about 16% observed a single time. The sample comprised naive CD4+ T cells from blood. These receptors all come from a woman aged 18-35 years in good health.

This chain connects TRBV7-9 to TRBJ1-5; D perhaps matches TRBD1 (6 bases). CDR3 length: 15 residues. CDR1 is SEHNR and CDR2 is FQNEAQ in the germline V gene (reference sequence). Trimming pared 5 bases from V and 4 bases from J, leaving 15 bases between. CDR3 region: CASSRTPDSNQPQHF. The CDR3 nucleotides are TGTGCCAGCAGCCGTACACCGGACAGTAATCAGCCCCAGCATTTT.

The rearrangement joins TRBV7-2 to TRBJ2-7, with D tentatively TRBD2 (7 bases). The CDR3 contains 14 residues. V gave up 5 bases and J gave up 2 bases, with 13 bases separating them. Germline-derived CDR1 and CDR2 are SGHTA and FQGNSA. The DNA of the CDR3 is TGTGCCAGCAGCGCTGGGGGGGGGCCCTACGAGCAGTACTTC. Residues: CASSAGGGPYEQYF.

V and J are TRBV18 and TRBJ2-7, with 9 bases fitting TRBD2. In germline, CDR1 is KGHSH, CDR2 LQKENI. V lost 3 bases and J lost 7; bases outside the gene matches: 7. This CDR3 has 14 amino acids. The DNA for the CDR3 is TGTGCCAGCTCACCGACTAGCGGAGAGCGAGAGCAGTACTTC. Its translation: CASSPTSGEREQYF.